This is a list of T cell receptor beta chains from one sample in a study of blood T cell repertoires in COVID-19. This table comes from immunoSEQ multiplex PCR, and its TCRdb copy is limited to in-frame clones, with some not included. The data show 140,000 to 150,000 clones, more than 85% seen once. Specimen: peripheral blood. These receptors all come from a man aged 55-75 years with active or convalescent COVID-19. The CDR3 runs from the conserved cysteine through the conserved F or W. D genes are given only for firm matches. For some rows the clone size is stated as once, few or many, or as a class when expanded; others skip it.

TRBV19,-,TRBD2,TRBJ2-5,CASSIGLARSQETQYF,TGTGCCAGTAGTATCGGACTAGCGAGATCTCAAGAGACCCAGTACTTC
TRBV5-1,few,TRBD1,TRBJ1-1,CASSLDRGNTEAFF,TGCGCCAGCAGCTTGGACAGGGGGAACACTGAAGCTTTCTTT
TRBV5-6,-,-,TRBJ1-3,CASSLRTLSGNTIYF,TGTGCCAGCAGCTTGAGGACACTCTCTGGAAACACCATATATTTT
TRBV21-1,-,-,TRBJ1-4,CASTPGTDNEKLFF,TGTGCCAGCACTCCCGGGACAGATAATGAAAAACTGTTTTTT
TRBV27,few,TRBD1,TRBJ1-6,CASSLPGQGNSPLHF,TGTGCCAGCAGTTTACCGGGACAGGGGAATTCACCCCTCCACTTT
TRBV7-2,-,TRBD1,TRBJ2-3,CASSHGTGGGTDTQYF,TGTGCCAGCAGCCACGGGACAGGTGGTGGCACAGATACGCAGTATTTT
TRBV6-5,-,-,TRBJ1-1,CASEIAAGRTEAFF,TGTGCCAGCGAGATAGCGGCGGGGAGGACTGAAGCTTTCTTT
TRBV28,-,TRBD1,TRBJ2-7,CASTAGTGHYEQYF,TGTGCCAGCACCGCCGGGACAGGGCACTACGAGCAGTACTTC
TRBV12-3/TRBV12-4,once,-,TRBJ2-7,CASRRNSYEQYF,TGTGCCAGCCGGAGGAACTCCTACGAGCAGTACTTC
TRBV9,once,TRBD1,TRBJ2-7,CASSAWTGNGEQYF,TGTGCCAGCAGCGCGTGGACAGGGAATGGCGAGCAGTACTTC
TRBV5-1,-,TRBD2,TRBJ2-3,CASSRTSGGLSTDTQYF,TGCGCCAGCAGCCGGACTAGCGGGGGCCTCAGCACAGATACGCAGTATTTT
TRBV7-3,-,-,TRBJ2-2,CASSLGLGSDNTGELFF,TGTGCCAGCAGCTTAGGCCTCGGTAGCGACAACACCGGGGAGCTGTTTTTT
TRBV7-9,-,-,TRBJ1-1,CASSFRGSNTEAFF,TGTGCCAGCAGCTTCAGGGGCAGCAACACTGAAGCTTTCTTT
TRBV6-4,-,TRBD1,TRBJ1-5,CASSGPGGIQPQHF,TGTGCCAGCAGTGGCCCAGGGGGGATTCAGCCCCAGCATTTT
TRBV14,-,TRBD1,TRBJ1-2,CASRQSGGQYGYTF,TGTGCCAGCAGGCAATCAGGGGGGCAGTATGGCTACACCTTC
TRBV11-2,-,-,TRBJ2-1,CASSLWAGVDNEQFF,TGTGCCAGCAGCTTGTGGGCAGGGGTCGACAATGAGCAGTTCTTC
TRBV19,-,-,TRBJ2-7,CASSIRGDRITYEQYF,TGTGCCAGTAGTATCAGGGGGGACCGAATAACCTACGAGCAGTACTTC
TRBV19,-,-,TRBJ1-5,CASRRMGGRQPQHF,TGTGCCAGTAGACGGATGGGGGGGCGTCAGCCCCAGCATTTT
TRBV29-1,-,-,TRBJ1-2,CSVQGGDYGYTF,TGCAGCGTTCAGGGTGGGGACTATGGCTACACCTTC
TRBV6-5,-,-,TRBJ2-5,CASSYSRTPQETQYF,TGTGCCAGCAGTTACTCGAGAACCCCCCAAGAGACCCAGTACTTC
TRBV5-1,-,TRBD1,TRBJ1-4,CASSGQGTANEKLFF,TGCGCCAGCAGCGGACAGGGGACGGCTAATGAAAAACTGTTTTTT
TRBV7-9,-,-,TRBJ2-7,CASGTRSYEQYF,TGTGCCAGCGGGACAAGATCCTACGAGCAGTACTTC
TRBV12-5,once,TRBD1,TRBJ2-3,CASGLGQGADTQYF,TGTGCTAGTGGTCTTGGACAGGGGGCAGATACGCAGTATTTT
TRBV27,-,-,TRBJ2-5,CASSLAQGRGETQYF,TGTGCCAGCAGTTTAGCCCAGGGGAGAGGAGAGACCCAGTACTTC
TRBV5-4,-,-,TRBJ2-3,CASSSEVDTQYF,TGTGCCAGCAGCTCCGAGGTAGATACGCAGTATTTT
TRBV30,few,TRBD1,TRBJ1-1,CAWSRQGNTEAFF,TGTGCCTGGAGTCGACAGGGCAACACTGAAGCTTTCTTT
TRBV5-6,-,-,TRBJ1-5,CASSSGTKDNQPQHF,TGTGCCAGCAGCTCCGGGACAAAGGACAATCAGCCCCAGCATTTT
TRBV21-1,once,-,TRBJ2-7,CASSTRDRVLNEQYF,TGTGCCAGCAGCACCCGGGACAGGGTACTCAACGAGCAGTACTTC